What follows is one T cell receptor (beta chain) and its context. Original handling: Reference gene primers were amplified, and this amplification served to estimate nucleated cell counts. Sequencing was performed with immunoSEQ multiplex PCR; in TCRdb, only in-frame clones are kept and a portion is missing. That table supplies the V and J calls and clone size; D and trimming were determined from the DNA. The data contain 350,000 to 450,000 clones, roughly 92% of them singletons. Each participant's cohort was designated according to participant-reported clinical history. Trimming shortened V by 2 bases and J by 6 bases, and 4 bases separated the two germline ends. The CDR3 is 12 residues long. The germline V gene encodes CDR1 LGHDT and CDR2 YNNKEL (reference sequence). This entry comes from a study of blood T cell repertoires in COVID-19.

Sequenced: PBMCs or T cells enriched from blood (not recorded which). The chain couples TRBV3-1 (or the pseudogene TRBV3-2) to TRBJ1-4; D not certain. This sequence was found in a woman in her thirties or forties who had been exposed to COVID-19. CDR3 nucleotide sequence: TGTGCCAGCAGCCAATATGATGAAAAACTGTTTTTT. This codes for CASSQYDEKLFF.